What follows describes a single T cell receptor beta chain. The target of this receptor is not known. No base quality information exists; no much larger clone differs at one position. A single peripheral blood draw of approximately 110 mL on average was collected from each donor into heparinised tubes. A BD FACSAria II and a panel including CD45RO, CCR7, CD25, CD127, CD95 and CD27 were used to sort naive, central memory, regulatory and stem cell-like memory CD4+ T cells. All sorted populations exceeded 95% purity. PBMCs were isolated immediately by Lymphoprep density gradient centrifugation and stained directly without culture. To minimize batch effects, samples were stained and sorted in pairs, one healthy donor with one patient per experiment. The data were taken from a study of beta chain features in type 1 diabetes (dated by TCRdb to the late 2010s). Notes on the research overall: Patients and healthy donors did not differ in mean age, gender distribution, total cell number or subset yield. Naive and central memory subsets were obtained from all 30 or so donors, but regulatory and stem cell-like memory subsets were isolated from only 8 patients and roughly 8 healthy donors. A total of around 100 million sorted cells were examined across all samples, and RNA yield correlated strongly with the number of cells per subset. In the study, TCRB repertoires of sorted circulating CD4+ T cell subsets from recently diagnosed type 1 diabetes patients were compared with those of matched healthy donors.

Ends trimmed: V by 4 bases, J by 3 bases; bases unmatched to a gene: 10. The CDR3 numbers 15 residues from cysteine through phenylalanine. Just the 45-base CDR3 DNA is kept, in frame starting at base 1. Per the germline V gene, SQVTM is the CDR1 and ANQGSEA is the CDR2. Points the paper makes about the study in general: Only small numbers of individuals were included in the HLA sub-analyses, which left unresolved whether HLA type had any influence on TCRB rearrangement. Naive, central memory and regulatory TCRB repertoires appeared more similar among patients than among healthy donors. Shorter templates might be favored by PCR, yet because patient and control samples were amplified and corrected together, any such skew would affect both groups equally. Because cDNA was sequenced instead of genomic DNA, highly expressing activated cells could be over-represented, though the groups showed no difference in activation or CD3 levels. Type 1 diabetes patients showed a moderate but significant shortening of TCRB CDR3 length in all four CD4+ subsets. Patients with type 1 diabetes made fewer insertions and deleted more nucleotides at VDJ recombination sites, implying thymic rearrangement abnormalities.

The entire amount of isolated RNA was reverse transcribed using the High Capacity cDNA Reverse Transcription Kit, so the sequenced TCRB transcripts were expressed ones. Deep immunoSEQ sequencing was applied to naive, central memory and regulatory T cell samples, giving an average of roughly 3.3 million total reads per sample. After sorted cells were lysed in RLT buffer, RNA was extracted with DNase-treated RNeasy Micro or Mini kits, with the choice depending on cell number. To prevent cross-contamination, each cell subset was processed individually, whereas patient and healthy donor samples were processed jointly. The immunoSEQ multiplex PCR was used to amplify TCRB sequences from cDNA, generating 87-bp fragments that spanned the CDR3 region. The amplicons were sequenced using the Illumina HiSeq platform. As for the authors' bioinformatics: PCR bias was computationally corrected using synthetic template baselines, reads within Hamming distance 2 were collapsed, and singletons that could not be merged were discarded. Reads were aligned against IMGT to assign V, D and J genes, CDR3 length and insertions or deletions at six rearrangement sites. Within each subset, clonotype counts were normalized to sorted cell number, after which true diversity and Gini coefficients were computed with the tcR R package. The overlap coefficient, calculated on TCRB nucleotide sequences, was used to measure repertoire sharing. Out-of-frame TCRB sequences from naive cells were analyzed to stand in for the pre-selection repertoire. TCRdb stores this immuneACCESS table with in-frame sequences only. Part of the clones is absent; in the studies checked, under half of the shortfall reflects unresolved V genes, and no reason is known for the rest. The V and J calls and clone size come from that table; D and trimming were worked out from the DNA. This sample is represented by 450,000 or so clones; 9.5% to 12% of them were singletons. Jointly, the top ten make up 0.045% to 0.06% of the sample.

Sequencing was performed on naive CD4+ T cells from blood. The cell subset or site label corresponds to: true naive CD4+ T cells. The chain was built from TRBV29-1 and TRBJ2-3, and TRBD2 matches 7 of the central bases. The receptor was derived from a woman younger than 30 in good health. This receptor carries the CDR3 CSVGHTGGGTDTQYF. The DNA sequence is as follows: TGCAGCGTTGGCCACACTGGGGGGGGGACAGATACGCAGTATTTT.